The rows below give T cell receptor beta chains drawn from one sample of a study of cytotoxic CD8 clonotypes in ibrutinib-treated CLL. Libraries were prepared by immunoSEQ multiplex PCR; TCRdb keeps only in-frame clonotypes and omits some of them. The sample lists 33,000 or so clones, roughly 50% occurring once. The source was PBMCs, collected before ibrutinib treatment. Receptors were obtained from a human donor with chronic lymphocytic leukemia. CDR3s include the opening cysteine and the closing phenylalanine or tryptophan. The D gene is left open where the match is weak. Only some rows state a clone size, as once, few, many or a class for expanded clones.

D gene: -; J gene: TRBJ1-2; clone size: few; V gene: TRBV7-9; CDR3 protein: CASSLVDGGYTF; CDR3 DNA: TGTGCCAGCAGCTTAGTCGATGGCGGCTACACCTTC
D gene: -; J gene: TRBJ2-1; clone size: once; V gene: TRBV18; CDR3 protein: CASSPPRRYTGSYNEQFF; CDR3 DNA: TGTGCCAGCTCACCACCCAGGCGGTACACGGGCTCCTACAATGAGCAGTTCTTC
D gene: TRBD2; J gene: TRBJ2-3; clone size: once; V gene: TRBV19; CDR3 protein: CATRRGGTPFGTDTQYF; CDR3 DNA: TGTGCCACCCGCCGGGGGGGCACGCCTTTTGGCACAGATACGCAGTATTTT
D gene: TRBD1; J gene: TRBJ1-2; clone size: few; V gene: TRBV30; CDR3 protein: CAWTPGQGARDYGYTF; CDR3 DNA: TGTGCCTGGACCCCAGGACAGGGGGCTCGGGACTATGGCTACACCTTC
D gene: -; J gene: TRBJ1-1; clone size: few; V gene: TRBV9; CDR3 protein: CASSVAGQDITEAFF; CDR3 DNA: TGTGCCAGCAGCGTAGCTGGTCAGGATATCACTGAAGCTTTCTTT
D gene: -; J gene: TRBJ1-3; clone size: -; V gene: TRBV19; CDR3 protein: CASSIDTDSGNTIYF; CDR3 DNA: TGTGCCAGTAGTATAGACACAGACTCTGGAAACACCATATATTTT
D gene: -; J gene: TRBJ1-6; clone size: few; V gene: TRBV7-2; CDR3 protein: CASSSRGSYNSPLHF; CDR3 DNA: TGTGCCAGCAGTTCACGGGGCTCCTATAATTCACCCCTCCACTTT
D gene: -; J gene: TRBJ2-1; clone size: -; V gene: TRBV7-9; CDR3 protein: CASSLPTIVSEQFF; CDR3 DNA: TGTGCCAGCAGCTTACCGACAATCGTCAGTGAGCAGTTCTTC
D gene: -; J gene: TRBJ2-1; clone size: -; V gene: TRBV10-3; CDR3 protein: CAIRGGRRSYNEQFF; CDR3 DNA: TGTGCCATCAGAGGTGGCAGGAGATCCTACAATGAGCAGTTCTTC
D gene: -; J gene: TRBJ2-7; clone size: -; V gene: TRBV25-1; CDR3 protein: CASSEYTLREQYF; CDR3 DNA: TGTGCCAGCAGTGAATATACACTTCGCGAGCAGTACTTC
D gene: -; J gene: TRBJ1-2; clone size: -; V gene: TRBV30; CDR3 protein: CAWSVKRVGEQGYTF; CDR3 DNA: TGTGCCTGGAGTGTAAAGAGGGTAGGGGAACAGGGCTACACCTTC
D gene: -; J gene: TRBJ2-7; clone size: few; V gene: TRBV6-6; CDR3 protein: CASSYVIDPRGEQYF; CDR3 DNA: TGTGCCAGCAGTTACGTCATCGACCCCAGGGGAGAGCAGTACTTC
D gene: TRBD1; J gene: TRBJ2-4; clone size: medium-sized; V gene: TRBV27; CDR3 protein: CASRGQGKNIQYF; CDR3 DNA: TGTGCCAGCAGAGGACAGGGGAAAAACATTCAGTACTTC
D gene: TRBD1; J gene: TRBJ1-2; clone size: -; V gene: TRBV7-3; CDR3 protein: CASSPDRGGGGYTF; CDR3 DNA: TGTGCCAGCAGCCCCGACAGGGGGGGTGGTGGCTACACCTTC
D gene: -; J gene: TRBJ2-7; clone size: -; V gene: TRBV9; CDR3 protein: CASSVEETRPPYEQYF; CDR3 DNA: TGTGCCAGCAGCGTAGAAGAGACTAGGCCCCCCTACGAGCAGTACTTC
D gene: -; J gene: TRBJ1-6; clone size: few; V gene: TRBV7-9; CDR3 protein: CASSSPSLGHGFNSPLHF; CDR3 DNA: TGTGCCAGCAGCTCCCCCTCCTTGGGACACGGGTTTAATTCACCCCTCCACTTT
D gene: TRBD1; J gene: TRBJ2-7; clone size: -; V gene: TRBV15; CDR3 protein: CATSSYRDRGSYEQYF; CDR3 DNA: TGTGCCACCAGCAGTTACCGGGACAGGGGGTCCTACGAGCAGTACTTC
D gene: TRBD2; J gene: TRBJ2-7; clone size: -; V gene: TRBV5-1; CDR3 protein: CASSDRGGFPSYEQYF; CDR3 DNA: TGCGCCAGCAGCGATCGCGGGGGGTTTCCTTCCTACGAGCAGTACTTC
D gene: TRBD1; J gene: TRBJ1-1; clone size: few; V gene: TRBV4-1; CDR3 protein: CASSRGGSTEAFF; CDR3 DNA: TGCGCCAGCAGCCGAGGGGGCAGCACTGAAGCTTTCTTT
D gene: -; J gene: TRBJ1-5; clone size: few; V gene: TRBV6-4; CDR3 protein: CATSSLPGQPQHF; CDR3 DNA: TGTGCCACCTCCTCTCTTCCCGGCCAGCCCCAGCATTTT
D gene: -; J gene: TRBJ2-7; clone size: few; V gene: TRBV7-2; CDR3 protein: CASSFDSYEQYF; CDR3 DNA: TGTGCCAGCAGCTTTGACAGCTACGAGCAGTACTTC
D gene: -; J gene: TRBJ1-1; clone size: -; V gene: TRBV2; CDR3 protein: CASSGAVNTEAFF; CDR3 DNA: TGTGCCAGCAGCGGGGCCGTGAACACTGAAGCTTTCTTT
D gene: -; J gene: TRBJ2-3; clone size: -; V gene: TRBV5-1; CDR3 protein: CASSLVVEGTDTQYF; CDR3 DNA: TGCGCCAGCAGCTTGGTTGTGGAGGGTACAGATACGCAGTATTTT
D gene: -; J gene: TRBJ1-4; clone size: -; V gene: TRBV10-3; CDR3 protein: CAISERGARDEKLFF; CDR3 DNA: TGTGCCATCAGTGAGCGAGGGGCGAGGGATGAAAAACTGTTTTTT
D gene: TRBD1; J gene: TRBJ1-3; clone size: -; V gene: TRBV2; CDR3 protein: CATRQGSGNTIYF; CDR3 DNA: TGTGCCACTCGACAGGGTTCTGGAAACACCATATATTTT
D gene: -; J gene: TRBJ1-5; clone size: -; V gene: TRBV9; CDR3 protein: CASSGRGGQPQHF; CDR3 DNA: TGTGCCAGCAGCGGCCGGGGGGGACAGCCCCAGCATTTT
D gene: -; J gene: TRBJ1-2; clone size: -; V gene: TRBV6-5; CDR3 protein: CASSYSRGTGYGYTF; CDR3 DNA: TGTGCCAGCAGTTACTCGAGGGGGACTGGTTATGGCTACACCTTC